These 24 T cell receptor beta chains were sequenced from one sample in a study of blood T cell repertoires in COVID-19. Sequencing used immunoSEQ multiplex PCR; TCRdb keeps in-frame clones, though not all of them. The data hold 150,000 or so clones, with about 80% observed a single time. Sequenced: peripheral blood. The receptors stem from a woman aged 80 or over with acute or convalescent COVID-19.

The rearrangement links TRBV5-1 to TRBJ1-5; TRBD1 aligns across 7 bases. The CDR3 runs to 15 residues. Trimming removed 4 bases from V and 0 bases from J; junction bases left unmatched: 4. CDR1 is SGHRS and CDR2 is YFSETQ in the germline V gene. CDR3 loop: CASSPGQYSNQPQHF. DNA for the CDR3: TGCGCCAGCAGCCCGGGACAGTATAGCAATCAGCCCCAGCATTTT.

The chain couples TRBV7-6 to TRBJ2-1; TRBD2 agrees at 7 bases. V gave up 1 base and J gave up 5 bases; unmatched junction bases: 5. The CDR3 is made up of 15 amino acids. Germline V gene sequence: CDR1 SGHVS, CDR2 FNYEAQ. CDR3 DNA sequence: TGTGCCAGCAGCTTAGAAGTGGGAGGGAACAATGAGCAGTTCTTC. Translation: CASSLEVGGNNEQFF. Based on the CDR3 plus reference TRBV7-6 and TRBJ2-1, the full variable domain is GAGVSQSPRYKVTKRGQDVALRCDPISGHVSLYWYRQALGQGPEFLTYFNYEAQQDKSGLPNDRFSAERPEGSISTLTIQRTEQRDSAMYRCASSLEVGGNNEQFFGPGTRLTVL.

In the case of this clone: Other DNA sequences of this sample code for an identical CDR3. This chain joins TRBV7-2 and TRBJ1-1, with no clear D. The CDR3 runs to 14 residues. The germline gives CDR1 SGHTA, CDR2 FQGNSA. The V end was cut by 1 base, the J end by 1 base, with 7 bases between. In DNA form, the CDR3 reads TGTGCCAGCAGCTTAGTAGGAGGGAACACTGAAGCTTTCTTT. This gives the protein CASSLVGGNTEAFF. Complete variable domain (other parts from reference TRBV7-2 and TRBJ1-1): GAGVSQSPSNKVTEKGKDVELRCDPISGHTALYWYRQSLGQGLEFLIYFQGNSAPDKSGLPSDRFSAERTGGSVSTLTIQRTQQEDSAVYLCASSLVGGNTEAFFGQGTRLTVV.

The chain is built from TRBV4-3 and TRBJ2-3, with TRBD2 matching 11 bases. CDR3 size: 16 residues. Germline CDR1 LGHNA, CDR2 YSLEER. V shed 5 bases and J 5 bases; nucleotides not matched to a gene: 9. CDR3 residues: CASSSRLAGILDTQYF. The CDR3 DNA reads as TGCGCCAGCAGCTCCCGACTAGCGGGAATTTTAGATACGCAGTATTTT.

This clone was seen a single time. This chain links TRBV30 with TRBJ2-3; TRBD2 matches 7 bases. The CDR3 covers 13 residues. The junction had 3 bases not matched to a gene; V was cut back by 5 bases and J by 1 base. Germline V gene data show CDR1 as GTSNPN and CDR2 as SVGIG (reference sequence). CDR3 coding DNA: TGTGCCTGGGGGAGGGCCGGCACAGATACGCAGTATTTT. Residues: CAWGRAGTDTQYF.

This rearrangement joins TRBV30 to TRBJ1-1; D is ambiguous. Trimming shortened V by 0 bases and J by 3 bases, and 14 bases separated the two germline ends. Germline CDR1 reads GTSNPN; CDR2 reads SVGIG (reference sequence). This CDR3 contains 15 residues. The CDR3 DNA is TGTGCCTGGAGTGTCAGGACTGGGTGGGACACTGAAGCTTTCTTT. Protein: CAWSVRTGWDTEAFF. Together with reference TRBV30 and TRBJ1-1, the CDR3 gives the full variable domain: SQTIHQWPATLVQPVGSPLSLECTVEGTSNPNLYWYRQAAGRGLQLLFYSVGIGQISSEVPQNLSASRPQDRQFILSSKKLLLSDSGFYLCAWSVRTGWDTEAFFGQGTRLTVV.

This chain links TRBV6-6 with TRBJ1-5, with D unclear. Per the germline V gene, CDR1 is MNHNY and CDR2 is SVGAGI (reference sequence). The V and J ends lost 0 bases and 1 base respectively, with 7 bases between them. This CDR3 has 15 residues. CDR3 sequence: CASSYSTTSNQPQHF. For the CDR3, the DNA is TGTGCCAGCAGTTACTCGACGACAAGCAATCAGCCCCAGCATTTT.

The V call is TRBV19, the J call TRBJ2-5; the match to TRBD2 covers 10 bases. The germline gives CDR1 LNHDA, CDR2 SQIVND (reference sequence). V was clipped by 5 bases and J by 14 bases; unmatched bases: 8. The CDR3 sequence is 12 residues long. CDR3 nucleotide sequence: TGTGCCAGTAGTGATGGAGGGACTAGCGTATACTTC. It is translated as CASSDGGTSVYF.

The chain carries TRBV9 and TRBJ1-2, with 9 bases identical to TRBD1. Trimming cost V 0 bases and J 6 bases; bases outside gene matches: 15. The CDR3 runs 18 residues. From germline, CDR1 is SGDLS and CDR2 YYNGEE. CDR3 nucleotide sequence: TGTGCCAGCAGCGTAGGAGGGAACAGGGGGCAAGTTCGGGATGGCTACACCTTC. It codes for CASSVGGNRGQVRDGYTF.

The V gene is TRBV7-2, the J gene TRBJ2-1; no clear D gene. CDR3 length: 15 residues. V was cut by 1 base and J by 0 bases, with 7 bases left in between. CDR1 is SGHTA and CDR2 is FQGNSA in the germline V gene. Here the CDR3 reads CASSLGPLSYNEQFF. The CDR3 DNA is TGTGCCAGCAGCTTAGGTCCCCTCTCCTACAATGAGCAGTTCTTC.

The genes are TRBV19 and TRBJ1-5; D is possibly TRBD1 (5 bases). V dropped 2 bases and J dropped 6 bases, with 14 bases sitting between them. The CDR3 is made up of 15 amino acids. The germline V gene encodes CDR1 LNHDA and CDR2 SQIVND (reference sequence). CDR3 sequence: CASSIQGVVAQPQHF. CDR3 in DNA: TGTGCCAGTAGTATACAAGGGGTAGTGGCTCAGCCCCAGCATTTT.

J is TRBJ2-2 and V is TRBV7-9, with D possibly being TRBD2 (6 bases). Germline CDR1 reads SEHNR; CDR2 reads FQNEAQ (reference sequence). This CDR3 is 15 amino acids long. V lost 3 bases and J lost 1, with 9 bases in between. The chain's CDR3 is CASSLRGQNTGELFF. The CDR3 DNA reads as TGTGCCAGCAGCTTGCGGGGCCAGAACACCGGGGAGCTGTTTTTT.

The J gene is TRBJ2-3, the V gene TRBV7-6; maybe TRBD2 (5 bases). The CDR3 covers 16 residues. Germline V CDR1 and CDR2: SGHVS, FNYEAQ. Trimming pared 5 bases from V and 0 bases from J, leaving 15 bases between. The CDR3 DNA reads as TGTGCCAGCAGCAACCGGGGTGGGCCTAGCACAGATACGCAGTATTTT. It specifies CASSNRGGPSTDTQYF.

This chain links TRBV5-1 with TRBJ2-5; the D is unclear. Per germline, CDR1 SGHRS and CDR2 YFSETQ. This CDR3 comprises 15 residues. V lost 5 bases to trimming and J lost 0 bases, with 14 bases between them. The CDR3 nucleotides are TGCGCCAGCAGGGAATACAGTGGGTACCAAGAGACCCAGTACTTC. This sequence encodes CASREYSGYQETQYF. The whole variable domain, filled in from reference TRBV5-1 and TRBJ2-5, reads KAGVTQTPRYLIKTRGQQVTLSCSPISGHRSVSWYQQTPGQGLQFLFEYFSETQRNKGNFPGRFSGRQFSNSRSEMNVSTLELGDSALYLCASREYSGYQETQYFGPGTRLLVL.

The rearrangement uses TRBV12-5 and TRBJ1-5; a weak D match, TRBD1 (5 bases). Trimming cost V 1 base and J 1 base, with 8 bases left between them. The length of the CDR3 is 15 residues. CDR1 and CDR2 from the germline V gene are LGHNT and FRNRAP. CDR3 coding DNA: TGTGCTAGTGGTTTGGGGGGGGAGAGCAATCAGCCCCAGCATTTT. It is translated as CASGLGGESNQPQHF.

The rearrangement uses TRBV19 and TRBJ1-6; 7 bases are a match to TRBD1. CDR3 size: 15 residues. With V trimmed by 10 bases and J by 0 bases, 6 bases remained unmatched. CDR1 LNHDA and CDR2 SQIVND come from the germline V gene (reference sequence). CDR3 protein: CATRDRASYNSPLHF. Written as DNA, the CDR3 is TGTGCCACCCGAGACAGGGCCTCCTATAATTCACCCCTCCACTTT.

The rearrangement joins TRBV5-1 to TRBJ2-7, with D tentatively TRBD2 (5 bases). Germline V gene sequence: CDR1 SGHRS, CDR2 YFSETQ. Trimming removed 0 bases from V and 1 base from J, with 5 bases in between. The CDR3 totals 13 residues. CDR3 sequence reads: CASSLGESYEQYF. In DNA form, the CDR3 reads TGCGCCAGCAGCTTGGGGGAGTCCTACGAGCAGTACTTC.

V usage is TRBV7-9 and J usage is TRBJ2-2; D ambiguous. V was cut by 3 bases and J by 3 bases, with 5 bases left in between. CDR3 length: 13 residues. Germline CDR1 SEHNR, CDR2 FQNEAQ (reference sequence). The CDR3 DNA follows: TGTGCCAGCAGCTTTCCTTACACCGGGGAGCTGTTTTTT. Amino acids: CASSFPYTGELFF.

The V and J genes are TRBV30 and TRBJ2-1; D is possibly TRBD1 (6 bases). Germline V gene data show CDR1 as GTSNPN and CDR2 as SVGIG (reference sequence). This CDR3 has 15 amino acids. Deletions cut 2 bases from V and 0 bases from J, with 11 bases between. CDR3: CAWSRGSLSYNEQFF. DNA of the CDR3: TGTGCCTGGAGTAGGGGGTCCCTCTCCTACAATGAGCAGTTCTTC.

The chain has TRBV20-1 and TRBJ2-2, with 10 bases identical to TRBD2. V was pared by 3 bases and J by 5 bases, with 9 bases of the junction left unmatched. The CDR3 totals 16 residues. CDR1 is DFQATT, CDR2 SNEGSKA, per germline (reference sequence). CDR3 nucleotide sequence: TGCAGTGCTAGTCCCCTAGCGGGAGTGTGGACCGGGGAGCTGTTTTTT. This translates into CSASPLAGVWTGELFF.

This chain uses TRBV6-5 with TRBJ1-1; D not resolved. CDR1 and CDR2 from the germline V gene are MNHEY and SVGAGI. The CDR3 covers 11 residues. V lost 7 bases to trimming and J lost 4 bases, with 7 bases between them. The CDR3 loop reads CASILFTEAFF. DNA of the CDR3: TGTGCCAGCATCCTATTCACTGAAGCTTTCTTT.

The V and J genes are TRBV5-4 and TRBJ1-6, with 9 bases identical to TRBD1. The CDR3 is 16 residues long. CDR1 is SGHNT, CDR2 YYREEE, per germline (reference sequence). V was pared by 6 bases and J by 9 bases, with 13 bases of the junction left unmatched. CDR3: CASNYPGGQGISPLHF. CDR3 DNA sequence: TGTGCCAGCAATTACCCGGGGGGACAGGGTATTTCACCCCTCCACTTT.

The chain has TRBV27 and TRBJ2-3; 9 bases match TRBD2. This CDR3 region has 16 residues. Germline V gene data show CDR1 as MNHEY and CDR2 as SMNVEV (reference sequence). Germline trimming cut 6 bases from V and 10 bases from J; bases unmatched to any gene: 17. CDR3 bases: TGTGCCAGCAGCCCCGGGACTAGCCCACTGGGGTCTGCGCAGTATTTT. It yields the protein CASSPGTSPLGSAQYF.

The chain is built from TRBV18 and TRBJ2-5; TRBD2 matches 8 bases. The germline gives CDR1 KGHSH, CDR2 LQKENI. The trim removed 2 bases at V and 5 bases at J, leaving 4 bases unmatched. There are 14 residues in the CDR3. CDR3 coding DNA: TGTGCCAGCTCACCAGCCGGGACTAGGGAGACCCAGTACTTC. Amino acid sequence: CASSPAGTRETQYF.